Listed here are 3 T cell receptor beta chains from one sample, sequenced in a study of T-cell memory formation after mild COVID-19. A single record per CDR3 protein comes from TCRdb applying MiXCR to the 5' RACE reads. The profile covers approximately 180,000 distinct CDR3 sequences, with roughly 17% appearing a single time and around 2% taken by the ten largest. The sequenced material came from PBMCs or a T cell subset sorted from them (not recorded which). The receptors here all came from an adult woman who had mild COVID-19 (a few samples of this study predate the infection). Cell type and time point are not known.

This clonotype was seen at least ten times. The CDR3 nucleotides read TGTGCCAGCAGCTTAACAGGGAACACCGGGGAGCTGTTTTTT. Translating gives CASSLTGNTGELFF. V and J are TRBV7-2 and TRBJ2-2; D perhaps matches TRBD1 (5 bases). Germline values: CDR1 SGHTA, CDR2 FQGNSA. This CDR3 spans 14 amino acids. V lost 2 bases and J lost 1, with 5 bases in between.

V usage is TRBV12-3 or TRBV12-4 and J usage is TRBJ2-4, with TRBD2 as a possible D gene (7 bases). CDR3 length: 15 residues. V was cut by 3 bases and J by 9 bases, with 18 bases left in between. CDR3 sequence: CASSFGGGGMFIQYF. The CDR3 DNA follows: TGTGCCAGCAGTTTTGGGGGAGGGGGGATGTTCATTCAGTACTTC.

This rearrangement joins TRBV20-1 to TRBJ1-2; the match to TRBD1 covers 9 bases. There are 14 residues in the CDR3. Germline values: CDR1 DFQATT, CDR2 SNEGSKA (reference sequence). The V and J ends lost 1 base and 2 bases, in that order; junction bases with no gene match: 2. CDR3 protein: CSARAGTGNYGYTF. The CDR3 DNA reads TGCAGTGCTAGAGCCGGGACAGGGAACTATGGCTACACCTTC.